This T cell receptor (beta chain) was retrieved from a study of early T cells in non-severe SARS-CoV-2 infection (TCRdb year 2021). Describing the broader study: Because TCR sequencing relied on bulk RNA taken from unsorted whole blood, pairing of alpha and beta chains was not possible. The full study reports these points: VDJdb matching was skewed toward anti-spike CD8 responses and likely underestimated virus-specific expansions, missing private and CD4 specificities.

The study was a case-control design nested within a healthcare worker cohort in London, UK, with weekly nasopharyngeal swab PCR tests and blood sampling. Healthcare workers were recruited during the week of the UK lockdown, between 23 and 31 March 2020, and followed weekly for up to roughly 16 weeks. The germline V gene encodes CDR1 MGHDK and CDR2 SYGVNS. The junction shows trimming of 2 bases on V and 7 bases on J, plus 14 bases between the germline ends. Including cysteine and phenylalanine, the CDR3 has 14 amino acids. The CDR3 DNA has 42 bases and is translated from base 1. Receptors were amplified or captured by 5' RACE. Data came from a NextSeq 500. Unique molecular identifiers were attached to individual cDNA molecules in the TCR library protocol so that sequencing error and PCR bias could be corrected. TCR alpha and beta chains were both sequenced, and the abundances of alpha and beta sequences in each sample were closely correlated with each other. The study's own analysis went as follows. Decombinator V4 was used to perform V gene, J gene and CDR3 annotation of TCR sequences. TCRs were defined as expanded if a significant change between any two time points was detected under a Poisson model with p below 0.0001. TCR abundances were normalised to the total number of TCRs sequenced per sample and expressed as counts per million. TRAV1-2 paired with TRAJ12, TRAJ20 or TRAJ33 defined MAIT TCRs, while TRAV10 paired with TRAJ18 defined iNKT TCRs. A search of VDJdb, accessed on 1 November 2021, was run for TCRs annotated to CMV, EBV and SARS-CoV-2, with TCRs annotated for multiple antigens excluded. The raw public reads went through TCRdb reprocessing: fastp at Q25, MiXCR clone calling, in-frame beta chains kept. Each entry merges the rows of one CDR3 protein and shows their most common DNA and genes. The V and J calls were determined by TCRdb, not by the authors. The sample yields about 97,000 distinct CDR3 sequences; roughly 13% were counted once. The ten largest clones add up to about 6.2% of the sample.

This clonotype appeared a few times. Its cognate antigen has yet to be identified. Per-nucleotide qualities are absent, and no much larger clonotype sits a single base away. This sequence originates from an adult who was a healthcare worker with PCR-confirmed SARS-CoV-2 infection or an uninfected control (not recorded which). This chain is built from TRBV25-1 and TRBJ2-5; TRBD2 is a possible D gene, resting on 6 matching bases. The specimen was whole blood. The CDR3 region reads CASSEQGGMTTQYF. The DNA sequence is as follows: TGTGCCAGCAGTGAACAGGGAGGCATGACGACCCAGTACTTC.